The entry below gives a single TCR beta chain sequence along with its context. Treatment-naive patients with stable or active relapsing-remitting disease served as multiple sclerosis controls. The data stem from a study of CD8 T cells in Susac syndrome. RNA amounts of about 0.45 to 1 ug underwent reverse transcription with random hexamers. The immunoSEQ assay covered 54 Vbeta and 13 Jbeta segments for CDR3. TCRdb re-called the immunoSEQ multiplex PCR reads with MiXCR, one entry per CDR3 protein. The sample contains 150,000 to 200,000 distinct CDR3 sequences, approximately 94% of which appear only once. The CDR3 has 11 residues. V was cut by 0 bases and J by 8 bases, with 4 bases left in between. Germline CDR1 is LGHNA and CDR2 is YNFKEQ.

V gene TRBV4-2 combines with J gene TRBJ1-2; no definite D call. The sequencing input was CD4+ T cells from PBMCs. The clonotype originates from a human donor with multiple sclerosis. The CDR3 DNA follows: TGTGCCAGCAGCCAAGAGGCGGGCTACACCTTC. Protein: CASSQEAGYTF.